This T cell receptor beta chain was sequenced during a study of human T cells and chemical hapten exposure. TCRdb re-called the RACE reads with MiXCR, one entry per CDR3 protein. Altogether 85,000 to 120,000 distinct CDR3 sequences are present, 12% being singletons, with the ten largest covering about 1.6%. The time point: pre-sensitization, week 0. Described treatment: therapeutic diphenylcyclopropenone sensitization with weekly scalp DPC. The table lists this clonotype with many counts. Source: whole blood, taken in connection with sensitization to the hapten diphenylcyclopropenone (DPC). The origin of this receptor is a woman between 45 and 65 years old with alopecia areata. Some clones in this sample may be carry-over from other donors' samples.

CDR3 sequence reads: CASSLALNTEAFF. As DNA, the CDR3 is TGTGCCAGCAGCTTAGCCCTGAACACTGAAGCTTTCTTT. The chain links TRBV7-9 to TRBJ1-1; D ambiguous. The germline V gene encodes CDR1 SEHNR and CDR2 FQNEAQ (reference sequence). The V gene lost 0 bases and the J gene lost 0 bases, with 2 bases spanning the gap. This CDR3 has 13 amino acids.